The 17 T cell receptor beta chains presented below share a single source sample, sequenced in a study of Ad26.COV2.S vaccination and SARS-CoV-2 variants. Treatment indicated: roughly 20 received Ad26.COV2.S at low or high dose, single or two shots; several received placebo; per-sample allocation not given. Following the first vaccine or placebo injection, samples were taken on day 63. Produced via immunoSEQ multiplex PCR; TCRdb's table is partial and in-frame only. Of 350,000 to 550,000 clones listed, approximately 92% are singletons. Source: peripheral blood, taken in a trial of Ad26.COV2.S vaccine versus placebo. These receptors were taken from a person aged 18-65 years who received the Ad26.COV2.S COVID-19 vaccine or a placebo.

This sequence joins TRBV7-3 and TRBJ2-1; 7 bases are shared with TRBD1. V shed 6 bases, J shed 3 bases, and the junction held 5 bases outside the gene matches. The V gene's germline CDR1 is SGHTA and CDR2 FQGTGA. CDR3 length equals 14 residues. The CDR3 region is CASSRDRVYNEQFF. The CDR3 bases are TGTGCCAGCAGTAGGGACAGAGTCTACAATGAGCAGTTCTTC.

The V call is TRBV27, the J call TRBJ2-5; D is unresolved. This CDR3 is built from 13 residues. Germline CDR1 MNHEY, CDR2 SMNVEV (reference sequence). Trimming removed 2 bases at V and 2 bases at J, with 6 bases between. The CDR3 region is CASSLRWQETQYF. CDR3 DNA sequence: TGTGCCAGCAGTTTAAGGTGGCAAGAGACCCAGTACTTC.

The CDR3 loop reads CATSDRGYSPLHF. CDR3 sequence (DNA): TGTGCCACATCGGACAGGGGGTATTCACCCCTCCACTTT. The genes are TRBV6-6 and TRBJ1-6; TRBD1 aligns across 10 bases. The germline gives CDR1 MNHNY, CDR2 SVGAGI (reference sequence). The CDR3 totals 13 residues. After removal of 10 bases from V and 8 bases from J, the junction contained 5 bases not matched to a gene.

The CDR3 DNA reads as TGTGCCAGCAGCCTACCTAGCCAGGGGAACACTGAAGCTTTCTTT. Protein sequence: CASSLPSQGNTEAFF. The chain links TRBV13 to TRBJ1-1; the D gene is possibly TRBD1 (5 bases). This CDR3 has 15 amino acids. Germline-derived CDR1 and CDR2 are PRHDT and FYEKMQ (reference sequence). V gave up 5 bases and J gave up 1 base, with 14 bases separating them.

This rearrangement joins TRBV7-3 to TRBJ2-3, with 9 bases matching TRBD2. V lost 1 base and J lost 1; bases outside the gene matches: 3. CDR3 size: 16 residues. The germline CDR1 and CDR2 sequences are SGHTA and FQGTGA. The CDR3 DNA sequence: TGTGCCAGCAGCTTAAAGCCTAGCGGGGGCACAGATACGCAGTATTTT. This encodes CASSLKPSGGTDTQYF.

The rearrangement uses TRBV5-1 and TRBJ2-7; D gene uncertain. Trimming shortened V by 0 bases and J by 1 base, and 8 bases separated the two germline ends. The CDR3 has 14 residues. CDR1 and CDR2 from the germline V gene are SGHRS and YFSETQ. The CDR3 DNA follows: TGCGCCAGCAGCTTGGCCTGGGGATCCTACGAGCAGTACGTC. Translated, it gives CASSLAWGSYEQYV.

In DNA, the CDR3 is TGTGCCAGCAGCTCTGGTGGGGTTGGCGCTTTCTTT. It translates to CASSSGGVGAFF. V and J are TRBV27 and TRBJ1-1; no clear D gene. The CDR3 loop spans 12 amino acids. V was pared by 6 bases and J by 11 bases, with 16 bases between. CDR1 MNHEY and CDR2 SMNVEV come from the germline V gene (reference sequence).

Concerning this clone itself: Other DNA sequences in this specimen translate into the identical CDR3. This chain connects TRBV6-5 to TRBJ2-5; a weak D match, TRBD2 (6 bases). Trimming left V 7 bases short and J 5 bases short, with 8 bases between. The CDR3 length is 11 residues. Germline CDR1 is MNHEY and CDR2 is SVGAGI. The CDR3 sequence is CASTRGETQYF. CDR3 coding DNA: TGTGCCAGCACCCGGGGGGAGACCCAGTACTTC.

The rearrangement joins TRBV5-1 to TRBJ2-7; D may be TRBD1 (5 bases). CDR3 length: 15 amino acids. Between the trimmed V and J ends, which lost 4 bases and 0 bases, there was a span of 14 bases. Germline values: CDR1 SGHRS, CDR2 YFSETQ. The DNA of the CDR3 is TGCGCCAGCAGCGTGGGGCCTGACAGCTCCTACGAGCAGTACGTC. Protein sequence: CASSVGPDSSYEQYV.

The chain uses TRBV19 and TRBJ1-2; 8 positions match TRBD1. The trim removed 9 bases at V and 7 bases at J, leaving 13 bases unmatched. The CDR3 spans 14 residues. Germline loops: CDR1 LNHDA, CDR2 SQIVND (reference sequence). CDR3 sequence reads: CASQGRQGIRGYTF. In DNA, the CDR3 is TGTGCCAGCCAGGGAAGACAGGGGATTCGTGGCTACACCTTC.

The V and J genes are TRBV16 and TRBJ1-4; D uncertain. Trimming took 4 bases from V and 7 from J, leaving 19 bases between them. Germline CDR1 reads KGHSY; CDR2 reads FQNENV. The CDR3 totals 16 residues. CDR3 nucleotides: TGTGCCAGCAGCCCATTTATGTCCGGATCGCGTGAAAAACTGTTTTTT. The encoded protein is CASSPFMSGSREKLFF.

This chain connects TRBV30 to TRBJ2-5; D unclear. V shed 0 bases and J shed 2 bases, with 7 bases lying between them. Per the germline V gene, CDR1 is GTSNPN and CDR2 is SVGIG (reference sequence). CDR3 length: 13 amino acids. CDR3 in amino acids: CAWSVTQQETQYF. The CDR3 coding sequence is TGTGCCTGGAGTGTAACACAACAAGAGACCCAGTACTTC.

This clone is a singleton in its sample. The rearrangement joins TRBV18 to TRBJ1-5; 7 bases line up with TRBD1. After removal of 3 bases from V and 6 bases from J, the junction contained 8 bases not matched to a gene. There are 15 residues in the CDR3. Looked up from germline, CDR1 is KGHSH and CDR2 is LQKENI. CDR3 protein: CASSPNTGVGQPQHF. DNA of the CDR3: TGTGCCAGCTCACCGAATACAGGGGTGGGTCAGCCCCAGCATTTT. Supplemented by reference TRBV18 and TRBJ1-5, the full variable domain reads NAGVMQNPRHLVRRRGQEARLRCSPMKGHSHVYWYRQLPEEGLKFMVYLQKENIIDESGMPKERFSAEFPKEGPSILRIQQVVRGDSAAYFCASSPNTGVGQPQHFGDGTRLSIL.

The chain carries TRBV6-1 and TRBJ2-3; possibly TRBD1 for D (6 bases). Germline V gene lookup returns CDR1 MNHNS and CDR2 SASEGT. With 1 base removed from V and 2 bases from J, the gap between germline ends came to 13 bases. CDR3 length equals 16 residues. The CDR3 is CASSEVYRGNTDTQYF. The CDR3 DNA reads TGTGCCAGCAGTGAAGTGTATAGGGGGAACACAGATACGCAGTATTTT.

This clone was recorded once. The chain carries TRBV6-1 and TRBJ1-5; D is ambiguous. Trimming shortened V by 2 bases and J by 6 bases, and 14 bases separated the two germline ends. CDR3 length equals 15 residues. Looked up from germline, CDR1 is MNHNS and CDR2 is SASEGT. The DNA for the CDR3 is TGTGCCAGCAGTGAATCCGGCCGCCCGGGTCAGCCCCAGCATTTT. Its protein is CASSESGRPGQPQHF.

The CDR3: CASSHSGGAGNEQFF. In DNA form, the CDR3 reads TGTGCCAGCAGTCATTCAGGTGGGGCGGGTAATGAGCAGTTCTTC. This rearrangement joins TRBV6-2 or TRBV6-3 to TRBJ2-1; D tentatively fits TRBD1 or TRBD2 (5 bases each). The CDR3 consists of 15 residues. Trimming shortened V by 5 bases and J by 7 bases, and 18 bases separated the two germline ends. CDR1 and CDR2 from the germline V gene are MNHEY and SVGEGT.

The chain couples TRBV15 to TRBJ2-1; the match to TRBD1 covers 7 bases. V was clipped by 3 bases and J by 7 bases; unmatched bases: 0. The CDR3 covers 12 residues. Looked up from germline, CDR1 is LNHNV and CDR2 is YYDKDF (reference sequence). CDR3 amino acids: CATSSRGNEQFF. CDR3 nucleotides: TGTGCCACCAGCAGCAGGGGGAATGAGCAGTTCTTC.